Each of the 27 T cell receptor beta chains below was sequenced from the same sample in a study of T cell changes during pregnancy in multiple sclerosis. The assay was immunoSEQ multiplex PCR, and TCRdb's table has in-frame clones only and misses some. The table includes roughly 99,000 clones, just over 90% detected once. This sample comprised peripheral blood, obtained after pregnancy. These receptors came from a female donor in good health, enrolled as a control in a pregnancy study.

V is TRBV6-1 and J is TRBJ1-3; possibly TRBD1 for D (6 bases). CDR3 length: 15 amino acids. Germline V gives CDR1 MNHNS, CDR2 SASEGT. V lost 6 bases and J 1 base, leaving 13 bases between the germline ends. CDR3 residues: CASSPGRGSGNTIYF. The CDR3 coding sequence is TGTGCCAGCAGCCCAGGCAGGGGTTCTGGAAACACCATATATTTT.

The chain recombines TRBV11-2 with TRBJ2-1, with a tentative D call TRBD2 (6 bases). Trimming cost V 2 bases and J 4 bases, with 9 bases left between them. The CDR3 loop spans 14 amino acids. Per the germline V gene, CDR1 is SGHAT and CDR2 is FQNNGV. The CDR3, as DNA: TGTGCCAGCAGCTTAAGGCTAGCGTACAATGAGCAGTTCTTC. Translating gives CASSLRLAYNEQFF.

V gene TRBV6-5 combines with J gene TRBJ2-5; 9 nucleotides agree with TRBD2. This CDR3 has 14 residues. After removal of 2 bases from V and 3 bases from J, the junction contained 1 base not matched to a gene. Germline assignment: CDR1 MNHEY and CDR2 SVGAGI. The CDR3 region has the DNA TGTGCCAGCAGTTACCGACTAGCGGAAGAGACCCAGTACTTC. This encodes CASSYRLAEETQYF.

This clone was counted at least ten times. This rearrangement joins TRBV6-1 to TRBJ1-2; TRBD1 matches 7 bases. J gave up 6 bases and V 3 bases, and 7 bases lay outside the gene matches. Germline-derived CDR1 and CDR2 are MNHNS and SASEGT. This CDR3 region has 14 residues. CDR3 protein: CASSDDRESNGYTF. CDR3 DNA sequence: TGTGCCAGCAGTGACGACAGGGAATCGAATGGCTACACCTTC.

In this sample, this clone turned up once. V gene TRBV2 combines with J gene TRBJ2-5; TRBD1 agrees at 9 bases. The V and J ends lost 6 bases and 5 bases, in that order; junction bases with no gene match: 4. The CDR3 sequence is 13 residues long. Germline V gene sequence: CDR1 SNHLY, CDR2 FYNNEI. CDR3 region: CASRRTGEETQYF. CDR3 DNA: TGTGCCAGCAGAAGGACAGGGGAGGAGACCCAGTACTTC.

The V call is TRBV19, the J call TRBJ2-1; D call uncertain. CDR1 and CDR2 from the germline V gene are LNHDA and SQIVND (reference sequence). V was shortened by 0 bases and J by 0 bases, with 6 bases between the two germline ends. This CDR3 is 15 amino acids long. CDR3 residues: CASSIDRSSYNEQFF. In DNA, the CDR3 is TGTGCCAGTAGTATAGATAGATCCTCCTACAATGAGCAGTTCTTC. Using reference TRBV19 and TRBJ2-1 for the parts outside the CDR3, the full variable domain is DGGITQSPKYLFRKEGQNVTLSCEQNLNHDAMYWYRQDPGQGLRLIYYSQIVNDFQKGDIAEGYSVSREKKESFPLTVTSAQKNPTAFYLCASSIDRSSYNEQFFGPGTRLTVL.

The rearrangement links TRBV10-1 to TRBJ2-1; 7 positions match TRBD1. The CDR3 contains 13 residues. Looked up from germline, CDR1 is WNHNN and CDR2 is SYGVQD (reference sequence). V shed 5 bases, J shed 6 bases, and the junction held 4 bases outside the gene matches. The CDR3 bases are TGCGCCAGCAGTAGGGGACAGTCCAATGAGCAGTTCTTC. It encodes CASSRGQSNEQFF.

The chain employs TRBV28 and TRBJ1-2; no definite D call. The CDR3 length is 17 residues. V lost 5 bases and J 0 bases, leaving 19 bases between the germline ends. The V gene's germline CDR1 is MDHEN and CDR2 SYDVKM. CDR3 in amino acids: CASSIPPRLVANYGYTF. CDR3 nucleotide sequence: TGTGCCAGCAGTATCCCTCCTCGACTGGTAGCTAACTATGGCTACACCTTC.

The chain has TRBV7-9 and TRBJ1-3, with a tentative D call TRBD1 (6 bases). CDR1 SEHNR and CDR2 FQNEAQ come from the germline V gene (reference sequence). Trimming left V 5 bases short and J 4 bases short, with 9 bases between. The CDR3 covers 13 residues. CDR3 nucleotides: TGTGCCAGCAGCCCAGGGGCCGGAAACACCATATATTTT. This sequence encodes CASSPGAGNTIYF.

Details on this clone: One end of the junction fails to match germline, which may point to a read error. Other DNA sequences of this sample code for an identical CDR3. The rearrangement joins TRBV2 to TRBJ1-1; unclear D gene. In germline, CDR1 is SNHLY, CDR2 FYNNEI. This CDR3 spans 16 amino acids. The CDR3: CASIPGGQLKNTEAFF. The CDR3 DNA is TGTGCCAGCATCCCAGGTGGGCAGCTCAAGAACACTGAGGCTTTCTTT.

V usage is TRBV28 and J usage is TRBJ2-6; no clear D gene. V gave up 10 bases and J gave up 0 bases, with 4 bases separating them. Germline CDR1 MDHEN, CDR2 SYDVKM. The CDR3 has 12 residues. The DNA for the CDR3 is TGTGCCACCTCCTCTGGGGCCAACGTCCTGACTTTC. It is translated as CATSSGANVLTF.

As concerns this clone: Other DNA variants within this sample encode the same CDR3. The CDR3 here is CASSSDRSSYNEQFF. The CDR3 bases are TGTGCCAGTAGTTCAGACAGGAGCTCCTACAATGAGCAGTTCTTC. The chain joins TRBV19 to TRBJ2-1, with TRBD1 as a possible D gene (6 bases). This CDR3 has 15 amino acids. Trimming took 5 bases from V and 0 from J, leaving 11 bases between them. Germline V gives CDR1 LNHDA, CDR2 SQIVND (reference sequence).

This chain connects TRBV4-1 to TRBJ2-3; 7 nucleotides line up with TRBD2. Per the germline V gene, CDR1 is MGHRA and CDR2 is YSYEKL. The V segment lost 5 bases and the J segment 2 bases; nucleotides outside the gene matches: 4. The CDR3 extends over 14 amino acids. The CDR3, as DNA: TGCGCCAGCAGCAGCGGGACTTTCACAGATACGCAGTATTTT. It specifies CASSSGTFTDTQYF.

This clone occurred once. The chain couples TRBV9 to TRBJ2-1; tentatively, D is TRBD2 (6 bases). The CDR3 has 14 residues. CDR1 SGDLS and CDR2 YYNGEE come from the germline V gene. Trimming removed 0 bases at V and 6 bases at J, with 10 bases between. The CDR3 region has the DNA TGTGCCAGCAGCGTAGGCGGGACCATCAATGAGCAGTTCTTC. Residues: CASSVGGTINEQFF.

The chain recombines TRBV4-1 with TRBJ2-1; no firm D call. Per germline, CDR1 MGHRA and CDR2 YSYEKL. This CDR3 spans 15 amino acids. V lost 1 base to trimming and J lost 2 bases, with 9 bases between them. The CDR3 DNA reads TGCGCCAGCAGCCAAGTTCGGTACCCCTACAATGAGCAGTTCTTC. It codes for CASSQVRYPYNEQFF.

This clone was found once. The rearrangement links TRBV7-2 to TRBJ2-3, with D unresolved. The CDR3 is made up of 16 amino acids. V shed 2 bases and J shed 6 bases, with 18 bases lying between them. Looked up from germline, CDR1 is SGHTA and CDR2 is FQGNSA. CDR3 region: CASSLNWALSVDTQYF. The CDR3 DNA reads as TGTGCCAGCAGCTTAAATTGGGCGTTGTCGGTCGATACGCAGTATTTT.

This clone was detected once. V is TRBV27 and J is TRBJ2-1; 8 positions match TRBD1. The CDR3 has 14 amino acids. Trimming cost V 6 bases and J 2 bases; bases outside gene matches: 3. CDR1 MNHEY and CDR2 SMNVEV come from the germline V gene (reference sequence). The CDR3, as DNA: TGTGCCAGCAGCGCAGGGGGCGCCTACAATGAGCAGTTCTTC. Translation gives CASSAGGAYNEQFF.

The CDR3 sequence: CASSPDIYLPNEKLFF. CDR3 bases: TGTGCCAGCTCACCGGACATCTACCTCCCTAATGAAAAACTGTTTTTT. This chain uses TRBV18 with TRBJ1-4, with a tentative D call TRBD1 (5 bases). Per the germline V gene, CDR1 is KGHSH and CDR2 is LQKENI. Trimming stripped 3 bases from V and 3 bases from J, with 14 bases between. The CDR3 is made up of 16 amino acids.

About this clone: One junction end disagrees with the germline gene, perhaps due to a read error. The V call is TRBV28, the J call TRBJ2-1, with TRBD2 matching over 7 bases. The CDR3 spans 12 residues. In germline, CDR1 is MDHEN, CDR2 SYDVKM. The CDR3 region has the DNA TGTGCCAGCAGCCGGGGTAACGGGGGGTTAATCTTC. It specifies CASSRGNGGLIF.

The genes are TRBV5-1 and TRBJ2-1, with 10 bases aligning to TRBD1. Trimming at V came to 6 bases and at J to 5 bases, leaving 5 bases not matched to a gene. The CDR3 is made up of 14 amino acids. Germline CDR1 reads SGHRS; CDR2 reads YFSETQ. The CDR3 coding sequence is TGCGCCAGCACCCGGGACAGGGGTGACAATGAGCAGTTCTTC. This codes for CASTRDRGDNEQFF.

This chain connects TRBV2 to TRBJ1-5, with 7 bases that match TRBD1. The V and J ends lost 0 bases and 6 bases, in that order; junction bases with no gene match: 2. Germline V gives CDR1 SNHLY, CDR2 FYNNEI. This CDR3 is built from 14 residues. This CDR3 reads CASSEAQGTQPQHF. CDR3 in DNA: TGTGCCAGCAGTGAAGCACAGGGGACTCAGCCCCAGCATTTT.

This chain uses TRBV28 with TRBJ1-4; 12 nucleotides line up with TRBD1. V trimming: 7 bases; J trimming: 8 bases; junction bases outside the gene matches: 11. The CDR3 has 16 amino acids. Germline values: CDR1 MDHEN, CDR2 SYDVKM. Here the CDR3 reads CASIGTGGLQLEKLFF. CDR3 bases: TGTGCCAGCATTGGGACAGGGGGCCTTCAACTAGAAAAACTGTTTTTT.

The V call is TRBV15, the J call TRBJ1-2; D is unclear. CDR1 is LNHNV, CDR2 YYDKDF, per germline (reference sequence). Trimming took off 0 bases at V and 0 bases at J, with 5 bases between the two ends. The CDR3 is 14 residues long. The DNA for the CDR3 is TGTGCCACCAGCAGAGACGGGACTAACTATGGCTACACCTTC. Translated, it gives CATSRDGTNYGYTF.

The gene calls are TRBV27 and TRBJ2-7, with 7 nucleotides matching TRBD1. CDR3 length: 13 residues. Germline V gene lookup returns CDR1 MNHEY and CDR2 SMNVEV (reference sequence). The J segment lost 5 bases and the V segment lost 3 bases, leaving 4 bases of the junction unmatched. CDR3 residues: CASSFTGDNEQYF. The DNA for the CDR3 is TGTGCCAGCAGTTTCACAGGGGACAACGAGCAGTACTTC.

V gene TRBV6-6 combines with J gene TRBJ1-5; possible D gene TRBD1, 6 bases. In germline, CDR1 is MNHNY, CDR2 SVGAGI (reference sequence). Trimming pared 7 bases from V and 2 bases from J, leaving 18 bases between. CDR3 length: 16 residues. The CDR3 loop is CASIPNTGSRNQPQHF. The CDR3 nucleotides read TGTGCCAGCATCCCAAACACAGGGTCCCGCAATCAGCCCCAGCATTTT.

The rearrangement joins TRBV13 to TRBJ1-3, with D possibly being TRBD1 (5 bases). The CDR3 sequence is 14 residues long. The V gene lost 6 bases and the J gene lost 4 bases, with 13 bases spanning the gap. CDR1 PRHDT and CDR2 FYEKMQ come from the germline V gene (reference sequence). DNA of the CDR3: TGTGCCAGCAGGCGTGCAGGGTCCGGAAACACCATATATTTT. This codes for CASRRAGSGNTIYF.

The chain links TRBV2 to TRBJ1-1; D perhaps matches TRBD1 (5 bases). V was cut by 2 bases and J by 1 base, with 8 bases left in between. Germline values: CDR1 SNHLY, CDR2 FYNNEI. The CDR3 has 14 amino acids. The CDR3 bases are TGTGCCAGCAGTGAAAGAGGACAGAACACTGAAGCTTTCTTT. Encoded protein: CASSERGQNTEAFF.